This T cell receptor beta chain was profiled in a study of radiotherapy plus CTLA-4 blockade in lung cancer. Overall study: Among patients, 15% to 20% showed objective responses, and approximately 29% had disease control.

Method: immunoSEQ multiplex PCR; TCRdb's copy keeps in-frame clones and lacks some. Among approximately 60,000 clones listed, approximately 77% were seen once. Sequencing was performed on peripheral blood, taken from a patient treated with radiotherapy plus ipilimumab. This receptor was taken from a human donor with non-small cell lung cancer who had a complete response to radiotherapy plus ipilimumab.

CDR3 DNA: TGTGCCAGCAGCTCGTACGGACAGGGACACACTGAAGCTTTCTTT. This codes for CASSSYGQGHTEAFF. V and J are TRBV11-2 and TRBJ1-1, with TRBD1 matching over 8 bases. CDR1 is SGHAT, CDR2 FQNNGV, per germline. Trimming took 4 bases from V and 3 from J; bases not matched to a gene: 7. The CDR3 sequence is 15 residues long.